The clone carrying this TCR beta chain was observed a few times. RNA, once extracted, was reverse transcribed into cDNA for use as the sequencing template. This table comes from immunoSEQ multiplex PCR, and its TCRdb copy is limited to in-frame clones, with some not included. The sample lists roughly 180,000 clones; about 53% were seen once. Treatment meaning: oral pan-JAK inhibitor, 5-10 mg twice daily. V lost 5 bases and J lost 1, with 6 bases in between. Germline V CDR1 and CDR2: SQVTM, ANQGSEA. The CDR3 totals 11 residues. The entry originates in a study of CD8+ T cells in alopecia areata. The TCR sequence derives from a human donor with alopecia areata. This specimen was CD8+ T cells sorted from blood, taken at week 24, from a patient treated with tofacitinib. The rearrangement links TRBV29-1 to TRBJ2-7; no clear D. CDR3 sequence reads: CSVILSYEQYF. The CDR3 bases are TGCAGCGTTATATTATCCTACGAGCAGTACTTC.